These 16 T cell receptor beta chains were sequenced from one sample in a study of early T cells in non-severe SARS-CoV-2 infection. TCRdb analysed the 5' RACE reads with MiXCR anew, one entry per CDR3 protein. The data show under 45,000 distinct CDR3 sequences, with 6% to 7.5% seen just once and around 25% held by the top ten. The specimen was whole blood, collected at baseline. The receptors shown here come from an adult who was a healthcare worker with PCR-confirmed SARS-CoV-2 infection or an uninfected control (not recorded which).

The gene calls are TRBV7-8 and TRBJ2-2; D may correspond to TRBD1 or TRBD2 (5 bases each). The CDR3 runs 19 residues. V lost 3 bases and J lost 6, with 26 bases in between. Germline loops: CDR1 SGHVS, CDR2 FQNEAQ. The CDR3 loop reads CASSLLGGLQPRGPGELFF. CDR3 sequence (DNA): TGTGCCAGCAGCTTGTTGGGCGGGCTCCAACCGAGGGGCCCCGGGGAGCTGTTTTTT.

There are a few counts of this clonotype. The chain recombines TRBV13 with TRBJ2-2, with 11 bases identical to TRBD2. The J segment lost 5 bases and the V segment lost 4 bases, leaving 6 bases of the junction unmatched. The CDR3 is 16 amino acids. Germline loops: CDR1 PRHDT, CDR2 FYEKMQ (reference sequence). The CDR3: CASSSYTSGRTGELFF. The CDR3, as DNA: TGTGCCAGCAGCTCCTACACTAGCGGGAGAACCGGGGAGCTGTTTTTT.

The chain joins TRBV11-2 to TRBJ2-7; 13 positions agree with TRBD2. Trimming cost V 5 bases and J 0 bases; bases outside gene matches: 4. Germline values: CDR1 SGHAT, CDR2 FQNNGV. The CDR3 has 16 amino acids. Here the CDR3 reads CASSPGLAGVSYEQYF. CDR3 DNA sequence: TGTGCCAGCAGCCCCGGACTAGCGGGAGTCTCCTACGAGCAGTACTTC.

This clonotype was detected many times. The chain uses TRBV3-1 and TRBJ2-7, with TRBD2 as a possible D gene (6 bases). Germline CDR1 is LGHDT and CDR2 is YNNKEL (reference sequence). There are 14 residues in the CDR3. The V and J ends lost 5 bases and 2 bases respectively, with 13 bases between them. The CDR3: CASSYSTSPYEQYF. In nucleotides, the CDR3 is TGTGCCAGCAGCTATTCGACTAGTCCCTACGAGCAGTACTTC.

V is TRBV20-1 and J is TRBJ2-3; D is ambiguous. Germline assignment: CDR1 DFQATT and CDR2 SNEGSKA (reference sequence). The CDR3 runs 14 residues. The ends were cut back, 0 bases at V and 4 bases at J, with 11 bases in the middle. DNA for the CDR3: TGCAGTGCTAGAGATGCGAGTGGTGCAGATACGCAGTATTTT. The encoded protein is CSARDASGADTQYF.

As regards this clonotype: A much larger clone differs from this one at a single base, so this may be a read error. The V gene is TRBV12-3 or TRBV12-4, the J gene TRBJ1-1; weak D call: TRBD1 (6 bases). The CDR3 spans 14 residues. CDR3 in DNA: TGTGCCAGCAGGGCAGGGAGGGGGAACACTGAAGCTTTGTTT. It translates to CASRAGRGNTEALF.

The CDR3 DNA is TGTGCCAGTAGTATTACTGGGAGAGGTCGGCAAGAGACCCAGTACTTC. This sequence encodes CASSITGRGRQETQYF. V and J are TRBV19 and TRBJ2-5; the D gene is possibly TRBD2 (5 bases). CDR1 and CDR2 (germline): LNHDA, SQIVND (reference sequence). The CDR3 sequence is 16 residues long. V was trimmed by 3 bases and J by 2 bases, leaving 16 bases between them.

This clonotype was picked up many times. The rearrangement uses TRBV10-2 and TRBJ2-7; a possible D gene is TRBD1 (5 bases). The CDR3 covers 16 residues. V was clipped by 2 bases and J by 6 bases, with 20 bases between them. Per germline, CDR1 WSHSY and CDR2 SAAADI. CDR3 bases: TGCGCCAGCAGTGAGCCCCCCCAGGGCGGCGGCAGCGAGCAGTACTTC. This gives the protein CASSEPPQGGGSEQYF.

There are many counts of this clonotype. The gene calls are TRBV7-3 and TRBJ2-2; D uncertain. The V end lost 5 bases, the J end lost 5 bases, and 9 bases lay between the germline ends. The CDR3 runs to 13 residues. The germline V gene encodes CDR1 SGHTA and CDR2 FQGTGA. The CDR3 DNA follows: TGTGCCAGCAGCCCGACTTTAACCGGGGAGCTGTTTTTT. It specifies CASSPTLTGELFF. Complete variable domain (other parts from reference TRBV7-3 and TRBJ2-2): GAGVSQTPSNKVTEKGKYVELRCDPISGHTALYWYRQSLGQGPEFLIYFQGTGAADDSGLPNDRFFAVRPEGSVSTLKIQRTERGDSAVYLCASSPTLTGELFFGEGSRLTVL.

To note about this clonotype: Mismatch with germline at one junction end may stem from a read error. This sequence joins TRBV10-3 and TRBJ2-6; 12 positions agree with TRBD1. Germline CDR1 reads ENHRY; CDR2 reads SYGVKD. The CDR3 is 16 amino acids. In DNA form, the CDR3 reads TGTACCATTGGGACAGGGGGCAATTCTGGGGCCAACGTCCTGACTTTC. Protein: CTIGTGGNSGANVLTF.

The V call is TRBV11-1, the J call TRBJ2-7; D unclear. Germline V lookup: CDR1 SGHAT, CDR2 FQDESV (reference sequence). Trimming took 5 bases from V and 3 from J, leaving 11 bases between them. The CDR3 runs 13 residues. CDR3 DNA sequence: TGTGCCAGCAGCCCCCCACTCCGCTACGAGCAGTACTTC. Residues: CASSPPLRYEQYF.

This clonotype has ten or more counts. This chain uses TRBV20-1 with TRBJ2-4; D might be TRBD1 or TRBD2, each matching 7 bases. V was pared by 7 bases and J by 9 bases, with 22 bases between. The CDR3 is 14 amino acids. From germline, CDR1 is DFQATT and CDR2 SNEGSKA (reference sequence). The CDR3 is CSGQGGGARFIQYF. CDR3 nucleotide sequence: TGCAGTGGTCAGGGGGGAGGGGCCCGTTTCATTCAGTACTTC.

This clonotype has ten or more counts. The V gene is TRBV14, the J gene TRBJ2-5; 10 positions match TRBD2. Trimming removed 1 base from V and 4 bases from J; junction bases left unmatched: 6. Germline V lookup: CDR1 SGHDN, CDR2 FVKESK. This CDR3 spans 16 amino acids. CDR3 region: CASSQGQLAGSETQYF. The DNA for the CDR3 is TGTGCCAGCAGCCAAGGTCAACTAGCGGGATCAGAGACCCAGTACTTC.

This clonotype was detected ten times or more. V gene TRBV6-1 combines with J gene TRBJ1-5; tentative D call: TRBD1 (6 bases). This CDR3 region has 15 residues. CDR1 is MNHNS and CDR2 is SASEGT in the germline V gene. V lost 4 bases and J 3 bases, leaving 13 bases between the germline ends. The CDR3 protein is CASSADRLLNQPQHF. CDR3 in DNA: TGTGCCAGCAGTGCTGACAGGCTCCTCAATCAGCCCCAGCATTTT.

This clonotype turned up a few times. The gene calls are TRBV6-1 and TRBJ1-5; 8 nucleotides match TRBD1. CDR3 length equals 15 residues. Germline V gene data show CDR1 as MNHNS and CDR2 as SASEGT. The trim removed 6 bases at V and 5 bases at J, leaving 9 bases unmatched. The CDR3 loop is CASRGRTGMYQPQHF. DNA of the CDR3: TGTGCCAGCAGGGGGCGGACAGGGATGTATCAGCCCCAGCATTTT.

J is TRBJ2-7 and V is TRBV6-5, with D possibly matching TRBD2 (6 bases). CDR3 length: 15 residues. CDR1 is MNHEY and CDR2 is SVGAGI in the germline V gene. Trimming left V 4 bases short and J 2 bases short, with 15 bases between. The CDR3 DNA reads TGTGCCAGCAGTTCAATTAGCGGAAACACCTACGAGCAGTACTTC. Its protein is CASSSISGNTYEQYF.